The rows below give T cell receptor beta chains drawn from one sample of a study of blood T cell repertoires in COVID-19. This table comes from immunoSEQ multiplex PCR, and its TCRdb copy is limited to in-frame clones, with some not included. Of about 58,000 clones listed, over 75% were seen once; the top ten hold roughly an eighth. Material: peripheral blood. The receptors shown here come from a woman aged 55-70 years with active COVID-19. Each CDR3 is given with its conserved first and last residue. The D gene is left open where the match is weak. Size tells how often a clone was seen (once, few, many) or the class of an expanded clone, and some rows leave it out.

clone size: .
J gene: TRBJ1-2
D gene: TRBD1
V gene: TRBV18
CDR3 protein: CASSPLGTGSGYTF
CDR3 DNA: TGTGCCAGCTCACCACTTGGGACAGGGTCTGGCTACACCTTC

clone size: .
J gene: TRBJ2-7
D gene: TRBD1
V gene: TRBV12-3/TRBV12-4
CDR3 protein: CASSWDRAYEQYF
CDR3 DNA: TGTGCCAGCAGTTGGGACAGGGCCTACGAGCAGTACTTC

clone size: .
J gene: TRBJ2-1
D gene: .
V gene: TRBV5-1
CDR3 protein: CASSLGQGFDEQFF
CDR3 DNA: TGCGCCAGCAGCTTGGGCCAGGGGTTCGATGAGCAGTTCTTC

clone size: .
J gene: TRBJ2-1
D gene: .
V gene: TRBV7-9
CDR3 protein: CASSPSSYNEQFF
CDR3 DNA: TGTGCCAGCAGCCCCAGCTCCTACAATGAGCAGTTCTTC

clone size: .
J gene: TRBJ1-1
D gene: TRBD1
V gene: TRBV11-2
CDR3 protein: CASSLGGTAPAFF
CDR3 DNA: TGTGCCAGCAGCTTAGGGGGGACAGCTCCGGCTTTCTTT

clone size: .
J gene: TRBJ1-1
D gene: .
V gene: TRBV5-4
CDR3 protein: CASSLPGAIANTEAFF
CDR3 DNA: TGTGCCAGCAGCTTACCTGGGGCCATTGCGAACACTGAAGCTTTCTTT

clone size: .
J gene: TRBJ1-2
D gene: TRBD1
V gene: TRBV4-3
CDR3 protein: CASSQGDRGILDF
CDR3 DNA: TGCGCCAGCAGCCAAGGGGACAGGGGAATCCTAGACTTC

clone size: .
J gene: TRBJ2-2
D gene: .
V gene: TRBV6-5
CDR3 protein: CASRQEGIGELFF
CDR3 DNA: TGTGCCAGCAGACAGGAAGGTATCGGGGAGCTGTTTTTT

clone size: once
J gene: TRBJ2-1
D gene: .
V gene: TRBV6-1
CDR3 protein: CASSEGGGGYLFF
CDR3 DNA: TGTGCCAGCAGTGAAGGGGGCGGGGGCTATCTGTTCTTC

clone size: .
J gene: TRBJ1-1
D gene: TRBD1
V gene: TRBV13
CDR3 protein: CASSLRTGKTEAFF
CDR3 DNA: TGTGCCAGCAGCTTACGGACAGGGAAGACTGAAGCTTTCTTT

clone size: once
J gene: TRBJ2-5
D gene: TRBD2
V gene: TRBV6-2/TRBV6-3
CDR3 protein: CASSRAGVGTQYF
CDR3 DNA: TGTGCCAGCAGTAGAGCGGGGGTGGGGACCCAGTACTTC

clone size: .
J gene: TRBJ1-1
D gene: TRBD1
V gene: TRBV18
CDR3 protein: CASSLGTGSEAFF
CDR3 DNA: TGTGCCAGCTCCCTCGGGACAGGGTCTGAAGCTTTCTTT

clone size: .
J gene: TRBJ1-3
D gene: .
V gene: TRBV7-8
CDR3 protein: CASSPPGMGGRNTIYF
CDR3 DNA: TGTGCCAGCAGCCCACCCGGGATGGGGGGAAGAAACACCATATATTTT

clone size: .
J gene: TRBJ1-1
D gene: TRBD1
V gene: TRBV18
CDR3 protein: CASSQEGADPEAFF
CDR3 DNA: TGTGCCAGCTCACAGGAGGGGGCAGACCCTGAAGCTTTCTTT

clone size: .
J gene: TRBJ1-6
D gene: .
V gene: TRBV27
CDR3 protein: CASSLLPDSIEGPLHF
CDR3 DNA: TGTGCCAGCAGTCTACTGCCCGACTCGATCGAAGGTCCCCTCCACTTT

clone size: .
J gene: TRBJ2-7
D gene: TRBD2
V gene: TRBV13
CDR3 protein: CASSGLAGPPYEQYF
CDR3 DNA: TGTGCCAGCAGCGGGTTAGCGGGACCACCCTACGAGCAGTACTTC

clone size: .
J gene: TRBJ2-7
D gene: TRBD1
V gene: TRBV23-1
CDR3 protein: CASSTGVVCYEQYF
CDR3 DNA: TGCGCCAGCTCGACAGGGGTGGTTTGCTACGAGCAGTACTTC

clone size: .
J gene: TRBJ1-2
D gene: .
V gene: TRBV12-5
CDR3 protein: CASGLVRGLNYGYTF
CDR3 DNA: TGTGCTAGTGGTTTGGTACGGGGACTTAACTATGGCTACACCTTC

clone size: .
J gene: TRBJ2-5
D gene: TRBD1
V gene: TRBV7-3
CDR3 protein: CASSLVGPVQGKETQYF
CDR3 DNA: TGTGCCAGCAGCTTAGTAGGTCCGGTACAGGGGAAAGAGACCCAGTACTTC

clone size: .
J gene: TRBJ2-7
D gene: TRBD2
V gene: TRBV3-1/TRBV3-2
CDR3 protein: CASSQVYRGGGHSYEQYF
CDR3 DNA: TGTGCCAGCAGCCAAGTCTACCGGGGCGGGGGGCACTCCTACGAGCAGTACTTC

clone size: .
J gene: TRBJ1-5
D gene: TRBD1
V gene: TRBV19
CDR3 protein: CASSTAGGTQPQHF
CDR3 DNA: TGTGCCAGTAGTACCGCAGGGGGGACTCAGCCCCAGCATTTT

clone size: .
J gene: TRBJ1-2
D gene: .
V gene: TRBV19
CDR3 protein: CASSIRTAESGHGYTF
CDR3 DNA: TGTGCCAGTAGTATAAGGACAGCTGAGTCGGGACATGGCTACACCTTC

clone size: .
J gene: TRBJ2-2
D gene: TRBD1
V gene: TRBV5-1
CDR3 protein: CASSLDRGTGELFF
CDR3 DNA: TGCGCCAGCAGCTTGGACAGGGGAACCGGGGAGCTGTTTTTT

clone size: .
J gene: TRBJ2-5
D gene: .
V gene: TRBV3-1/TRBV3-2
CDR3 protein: CASSQAGAGSGTQYF
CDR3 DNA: TGTGCCAGCAGCCAAGCGGGAGCAGGGTCCGGGACCCAGTACTTC

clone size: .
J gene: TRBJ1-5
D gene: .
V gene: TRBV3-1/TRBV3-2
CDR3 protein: CASSQSDREGPQHF
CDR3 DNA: TGTGCCAGCAGCCAATCGGACCGGGAGGGGCCCCAGCATTTT

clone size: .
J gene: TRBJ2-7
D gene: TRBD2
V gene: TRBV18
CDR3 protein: CASSPGLAGIYEQYF
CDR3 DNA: TGTGCCAGCTCACCCGGTCTAGCGGGTATCTACGAGCAGTACTTC

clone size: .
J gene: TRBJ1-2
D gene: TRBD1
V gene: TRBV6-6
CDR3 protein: CASKPQGARPTYGYTF
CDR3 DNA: TGTGCCAGCAAACCACAGGGGGCGCGACCCACATATGGCTACACCTTC

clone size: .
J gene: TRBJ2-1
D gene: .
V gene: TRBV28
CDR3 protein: CASSPLKGVDNEQFF
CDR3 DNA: TGTGCCAGCAGTCCTTTAAAGGGGGTTGACAATGAGCAGTTCTTC

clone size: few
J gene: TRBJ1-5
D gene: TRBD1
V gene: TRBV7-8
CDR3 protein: CASSAGTGGSNQPQHF
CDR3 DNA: TGTGCCAGCAGCGCAGGGACAGGAGGTAGTAATCAGCCCCAGCATTTT

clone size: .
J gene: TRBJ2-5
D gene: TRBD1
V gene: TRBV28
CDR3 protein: CASRTGGMGETQYF
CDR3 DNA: TGTGCCAGCAGGACAGGGGGAATGGGGGAGACCCAGTACTTC

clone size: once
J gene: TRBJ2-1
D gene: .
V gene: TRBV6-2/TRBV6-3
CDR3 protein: CASSPTGGGLSTTYNEQFF
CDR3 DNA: TGTGCCAGCAGTCCAACGGGTGGGGGCCTCTCGACTACCTACAATGAGCAGTTCTTC

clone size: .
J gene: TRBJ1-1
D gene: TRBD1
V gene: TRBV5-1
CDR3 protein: CASSWDRPGGTEAFF
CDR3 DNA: TGCGCCAGCAGCTGGGACAGGCCCGGGGGGACTGAAGCTTTCTTT

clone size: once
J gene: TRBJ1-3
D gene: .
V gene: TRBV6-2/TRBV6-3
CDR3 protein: CASSYAGDGNTIYF
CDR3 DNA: TGTGCCAGCAGTTACGCGGGGGATGGAAACACCATATATTTT

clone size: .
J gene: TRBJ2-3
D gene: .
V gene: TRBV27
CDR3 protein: CASSTLGRTDTQYF
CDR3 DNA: TGTGCCAGCAGTACACTAGGTCGCACAGATACGCAGTATTTT

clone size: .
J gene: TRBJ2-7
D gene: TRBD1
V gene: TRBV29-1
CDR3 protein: CSVLGVGTGTYEQYF
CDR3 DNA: TGCAGCGTTCTAGGGGTGGGGACAGGGACTTACGAGCAGTACTTC

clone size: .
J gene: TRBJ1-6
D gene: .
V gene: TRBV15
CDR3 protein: CATSRAGTAYSPLHF
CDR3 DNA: TGTGCCACCAGCAGAGCAGGGACTGCGTATTCACCCCTCCACTTT

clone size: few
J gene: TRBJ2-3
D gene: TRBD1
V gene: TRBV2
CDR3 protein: CASSPGTGPDTQYF
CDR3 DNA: TGTGCCAGCAGTCCCGGGACAGGGCCAGATACGCAGTATTTT

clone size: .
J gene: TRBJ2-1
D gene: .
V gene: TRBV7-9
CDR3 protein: CASSLPGTYNEQFF
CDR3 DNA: TGTGCCAGCAGCTTACCGGGGACCTACAATGAGCAGTTCTTC

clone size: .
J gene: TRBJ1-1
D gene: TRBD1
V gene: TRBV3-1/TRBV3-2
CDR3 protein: CASRGGANTEAFF
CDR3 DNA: TGTGCCAGCAGAGGGGGCGCGAACACTGAAGCTTTCTTT

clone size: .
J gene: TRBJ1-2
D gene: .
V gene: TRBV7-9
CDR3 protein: CASSSLDTNLNYGYTF
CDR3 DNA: TGTGCCAGCAGCTCCCTCGACACAAATCTTAACTATGGCTACACCTTC

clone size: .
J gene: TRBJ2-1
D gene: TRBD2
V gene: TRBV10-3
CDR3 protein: CATQSGVAGYNEQFF
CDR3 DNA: TGTGCCACTCAAAGCGGGGTAGCGGGTTACAATGAGCAGTTCTTC

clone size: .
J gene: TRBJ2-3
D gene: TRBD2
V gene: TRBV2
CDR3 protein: CASSSGEDTQYF
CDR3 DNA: TGTGCCAGCAGTAGCGGGGAAGATACGCAGTATTTT

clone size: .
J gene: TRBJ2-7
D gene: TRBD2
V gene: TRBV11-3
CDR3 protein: CASSLTSGGAREQYF
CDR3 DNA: TGTGCCAGCAGCTTGACTAGCGGGGGGGCTCGCGAGCAGTACTTC

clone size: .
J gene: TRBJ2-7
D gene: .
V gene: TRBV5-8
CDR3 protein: CASSLGNPMNEQYF
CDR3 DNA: TGTGCCAGCAGCTTGGGTAACCCTATGAACGAGCAGTACTTC

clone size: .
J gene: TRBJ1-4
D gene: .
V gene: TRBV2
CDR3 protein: CASSEVGYRGEKLFF
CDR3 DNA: TGTGCCAGCAGTGAAGTTGGCTATCGGGGGGAAAAACTGTTTTTT